One sample yielded the 29 T cell receptor beta chains listed below, sequenced in a study of siplizumab effects on memory and regulatory T cells. This table comes from immunoSEQ multiplex PCR, and its TCRdb copy is limited to in-frame clones, with some not included. The sample lists approximately 100,000 clones; around 90% were seen once. Material for sequencing was non-Treg CD4+ T cells sorted from blood. The receptors were gathered from a human donor in good health.

The chain uses TRBV15 and TRBJ1-5; D not resolved. V was shortened by 1 base and J by 3 bases, with 10 bases between the two germline ends. The CDR3 is 15 residues long. Germline V gives CDR1 LNHNV, CDR2 YYDKDF (reference sequence). In nucleotides, the CDR3 is TGTGCCACCAGCAGAGTAGGGTACGCCAATCAGCCCCAGCATTTT. This gives the protein CATSRVGYANQPQHF.

The V and J genes are TRBV25-1 and TRBJ1-2; D is unclear. Germline V CDR1 and CDR2: MGHDK, SYGVNS. V was clipped by 4 bases and J by 5 bases, with 11 bases between them. The CDR3 is made up of 13 amino acids. DNA for the CDR3: TGTGCCAGCAGTGCCATGGGCTGGTATGGCTACACCTTC. Protein sequence: CASSAMGWYGYTF.

The chain has TRBV18 and TRBJ2-4, with a possible D match to TRBD1 (8 bases). V was trimmed by 6 bases and J by 2 bases, leaving 26 bases between them. In germline, CDR1 is KGHSH, CDR2 LQKENI. This CDR3 spans 19 amino acids. The CDR3 sequence: CASSRDGQGGRNSKNIQYF. Here the CDR3 DNA reads TGTGCCAGCTCTCGGGACGGACAGGGAGGGAGGAACTCCAAAAACATTCAGTACTTC.

This chain connects TRBV7-3 to TRBJ1-2, with 7 nucleotides matching TRBD1. V was pared by 1 base and J by 7 bases, with 12 bases of the junction left unmatched. This CDR3 has 16 residues. In germline, CDR1 is SGHTA, CDR2 FQGTGA. CDR3 sequence: CASSLRTGEPLSGYTF. The DNA for the CDR3 is TGTGCCAGCAGCTTAAGAACAGGGGAACCCCTGAGTGGCTACACCTTC.

V usage is TRBV7-3 and J usage is TRBJ2-7; 8 nucleotides align to TRBD2. Germline V CDR1 and CDR2: SGHTA, FQGTGA. V gave up 5 bases and J gave up 4 bases; unmatched junction bases: 10. The CDR3 spans 15 residues. In DNA form, the CDR3 reads TGTGCCAGCAGCGCCCTCGAAGCGGGAGTTTACGAGCAGTACTTC. Translated, it gives CASSALEAGVYEQYF.

In this sample, this clone turned up once. V gene TRBV5-1 combines with J gene TRBJ2-1; D unresolved. From germline, CDR1 is SGHRS and CDR2 YFSETQ. This CDR3 contains 12 residues. With 0 bases removed from V and 5 bases from J, the gap between germline ends came to 3 bases. The CDR3 loop is CASSLGNNEQFF. CDR3 DNA: TGCGCCAGCAGCTTGGGGAACAATGAGCAGTTCTTC.

V and J are TRBV30 and TRBJ2-1; the D call may be TRBD1 or TRBD2 (5 bases each). Trimming removed 2 bases at V and 5 bases at J, with 16 bases between. Per the germline V gene, CDR1 is GTSNPN and CDR2 is SVGIG (reference sequence). The CDR3 runs 15 residues. DNA of the CDR3: TGTGCCTGGAGTTCCCGGGACCTAGGGCACAATGAGCAGTTCTTC. Its protein is CAWSSRDLGHNEQFF.

This chain connects TRBV7-3 to TRBJ2-6; no clear D gene. V was cut by 8 bases and J by 4 bases, with 12 bases left in between. Germline V gene sequence: CDR1 SGHTA, CDR2 FQGTGA. The CDR3 is made up of 14 amino acids. The CDR3 region is CASAALSGANVLTF. Written as DNA, the CDR3 is TGTGCCAGCGCGGCGCTCTCCGGGGCCAACGTCCTGACTTTC.

The V and J genes are TRBV19 and TRBJ1-4; D possibly corresponds to TRBD1 (6 bases). Deletions cut 5 bases from V and 6 bases from J, with 16 bases between. CDR3 length: 15 residues. Per germline, CDR1 LNHDA and CDR2 SQIVND (reference sequence). The CDR3 DNA reads as TGTGCCAGTAGTTCCGGACAGCCCGCGGATGAAAAACTGTTTTTT. Translating it yields CASSSGQPADEKLFF.

J is TRBJ2-1 and V is TRBV10-2, with D hard to call. This CDR3 is built from 13 residues. Trimming shortened V by 7 bases and J by 7 bases, and 14 bases separated the two germline ends. Germline CDR1 and CDR2: WSHSY and SAAADI. The CDR3 loop is CASTSSSVNEQFF. The DNA for the CDR3 is TGCGCCAGCACCTCCTCATCCGTGAATGAGCAGTTCTTC.

The V call is TRBV30, the J call TRBJ1-1; 12 bases line up with TRBD1. The ends lost 0 bases at V and 11 bases at J; junction bases unmatched: 4. The CDR3 extends over 13 amino acids. Per germline, CDR1 GTSNPN and CDR2 SVGIG (reference sequence). The chain's CDR3 is CAWSVRDRGLAFF. CDR3 nucleotide sequence: TGTGCCTGGAGTGTAAGGGACAGGGGGCTGGCTTTCTTT.

This rearrangement joins TRBV10-3 to TRBJ1-2; D is uncertain. Germline V gene data show CDR1 as ENHRY and CDR2 as SYGVKD. The germline V and J ends were trimmed by 0 bases and 6 bases, with 8 bases remaining between them. The CDR3 extends over 13 amino acids. CDR3 coding DNA: TGTGCCATCAGTGAGTCGGGTGGGGATGGCTACACCTTC. Its protein product is CAISESGGDGYTF.

The CDR3 nucleotides are TGTGCCATCAGTGAGAAGAAGACAGACCTCTATGGCTACACCTTC. It is translated as CAISEKKTDLYGYTF. The genes are TRBV10-3 and TRBJ1-2, with D possibly being TRBD1 (5 bases). This CDR3 has 15 amino acids. V was clipped by 2 bases and J by 4 bases, with 14 bases between them. CDR1 ENHRY and CDR2 SYGVKD come from the germline V gene.

This clone was counted once. At one end, the junction sequence differs from germline, possibly due to a read error. This rearrangement joins TRBV5-1 to TRBJ2-7; D possibly corresponds to TRBD2 (5 bases). Germline CDR1 and CDR2: SGHRS and YFSETQ. The CDR3 loop spans 13 amino acids. The CDR3 loop is CASSLRADYERYF. The DNA for the CDR3 is TGCGCCAGCAGCTTGAGGGCAGACTACGAGCGGTACTTC.

The chain joins TRBV29-1 to TRBJ2-2; 14 nucleotides align to TRBD2. Germline V gene data show CDR1 as SQVTM and CDR2 as ANQGSEA. The CDR3 sequence is 15 residues long. V lost 7 bases and J lost 1; bases outside the gene matches: 2. The CDR3 DNA reads as TGCAGCGCCGGACTAGCGGGAGGGAACACCGGGGAGCTGTTTTTT. Translating gives CSAGLAGGNTGELFF.

The J gene is TRBJ1-2, the V gene TRBV19, with D perhaps TRBD1 (5 bases). Germline CDR1 reads LNHDA; CDR2 reads SQIVND (reference sequence). V dropped 6 bases and J dropped 1 base, with 24 bases sitting between them. The CDR3 has 18 residues. In DNA, the CDR3 is TGTGCCAGTAGCAGACCGGCCGGGACGACTCGAAATAACTATGGCTACACCTTC. This codes for CASSRPAGTTRNNYGYTF.

This clone has a single count. The V gene is TRBV7-6, the J gene TRBJ2-3, with D perhaps given as TRBD1 or TRBD2 (6 bases each). Trimming cost V 1 base and J 3 bases, with 8 bases left between them. The CDR3 contains 14 residues. Germline CDR1 reads SGHVS; CDR2 reads FNYEAQ. CDR3 protein: CASSLEGGTDTQYF. CDR3 DNA: TGTGCCAGCAGCTTAGAGGGGGGTACAGATACGCAGTATTTT.

The chain carries TRBV6-1 and TRBJ2-5, with 8 nucleotides matching TRBD2. Germline V lookup: CDR1 MNHNS, CDR2 SASEGT. With V trimmed by 5 bases and J by 3 bases, 5 bases remained unmatched. CDR3 length: 14 amino acids. Written as DNA, the CDR3 is TGTGCCAGCAGTAATAGCGGGACGGAAGAGACCCAGTACTTC. Translated, it gives CASSNSGTEETQYF.

The chain combines TRBV5-1 with TRBJ1-2, with 9 positions matching TRBD1. V was clipped by 0 bases and J by 6 bases; unmatched bases: 6. Per the germline V gene, CDR1 is SGHRS and CDR2 is YFSETQ. The CDR3 is 15 residues long. The CDR3 reads CASSLAPGQGDGYTF. CDR3 DNA: TGCGCCAGCAGCTTGGCGCCGGGACAGGGAGATGGCTACACCTTC.

The genes are TRBV6-5 and TRBJ2-1; D ambiguous. Germline V gene lookup returns CDR1 MNHEY and CDR2 SVGAGI. This CDR3 is 13 amino acids long. V was cut by 3 bases and J by 9 bases, with 12 bases left in between. This CDR3 is CASSYRLGFEQFF. For the CDR3, the DNA is TGTGCCAGCAGTTATCGCTTGGGTTTTGAGCAGTTCTTC.

The chain joins TRBV10-3 to TRBJ2-1; 10 bases match TRBD2. V lost 6 bases to trimming and J lost 7 bases; unmatched junction nucleotides: 6. CDR1 is ENHRY, CDR2 SYGVKD, per germline. The CDR3 consists of 14 residues. The chain's CDR3 is CAIRDSGRTNEQFF. CDR3 bases: TGTGCCATCAGGGATAGCGGGAGGACAAATGAGCAGTTCTTC.

The table lists this clone with a count of one. This chain uses TRBV7-9 with TRBJ1-2; 7 nucleotides line up with TRBD1. The CDR3 has 14 residues. V was pared by 1 base and J by 6 bases, with 5 bases of the junction left unmatched. Germline V CDR1 and CDR2: SEHNR, FQNEAQ (reference sequence). Here the CDR3 DNA reads TGTGCCAGCAGCTTAGATTGGACAGGACATGGCTACACCTTC. Protein: CASSLDWTGHGYTF.

This clone was recorded once. The V call is TRBV7-2, the J call TRBJ2-2; D ambiguous. The V and J ends lost 0 bases and 2 bases respectively, with 10 bases between them. The CDR3 covers 16 residues. Germline lookup yields CDR1 SGHTA and CDR2 FQGNSA. The CDR3: CASSLAARVNTGELFF. The CDR3 DNA sequence: TGTGCCAGCAGCTTAGCGGCACGAGTTAACACCGGGGAGCTGTTTTTT.

This sequence joins TRBV7-6 and TRBJ1-5, with TRBD1 matching 9 bases. V was pared by 3 bases and J by 6 bases, with 3 bases of the junction left unmatched. The CDR3 covers 14 residues. In germline, CDR1 is SGHVS, CDR2 FNYEAQ. The DNA for the CDR3 is TGTGCCAGCAGCTTTACAGGGGGCGGTCAGCCCCAGCATTTT. This encodes CASSFTGGGQPQHF.

This clone was recorded once. This chain links TRBV4-1 with TRBJ2-5; 7 bases are shared with TRBD2. The germline gives CDR1 MGHRA, CDR2 YSYEKL. The junction had 10 bases not matched to a gene; V was cut back by 4 bases and J by 5 bases. The CDR3 has 15 amino acids. The CDR3 region is CASSPPGRSAETQYF. The CDR3 DNA reads as TGCGCCAGCAGCCCACCCGGGAGGAGCGCGGAGACCCAGTACTTC.

This sequence joins TRBV27 and TRBJ2-7, with 9 nucleotides matching TRBD1. CDR3 length: 16 amino acids. J gave up 2 bases and V 6 bases, and 11 bases lay outside the gene matches. CDR1 and CDR2 (germline): MNHEY, SMNVEV (reference sequence). The CDR3 DNA reads as TGTGCCAGCAGAGCCCCCGGGACAGGGCTGACCTACGAGCAGTACTTC. Protein sequence: CASRAPGTGLTYEQYF.

The chain is built from TRBV9 and TRBJ2-2; no clear D. Germline V CDR1 and CDR2: SGDLS, YYNGEE. Trimming removed 1 base from V and 4 bases from J, with 5 bases in between. CDR3 length: 13 amino acids. CDR3 nucleotides: TGTGCCAGCAGCGTAACTGGCACCGGGGAGCTGTTTTTT. Protein: CASSVTGTGELFF.

Remarks on this clone: It is likely a read error, because the conserved phenylalanine at the end of the CDR3 is missing. It is unclear where the CDR3 begins or ends on the DNA, so no DNA is shown, and the CDR3 is as TCRdb lists it. The rearrangement uses TRBV21-1 and TRBJ1-3. TRBV21-1 is recorded as a pseudogene. A total of 11 residues make up the CDR3, ends included. CDR3 region: CASSKTGAPHA.

The chain employs TRBV28 and TRBJ2-1; 10 nucleotides match TRBD2. With V trimmed by 8 bases and J by 10 bases, 17 bases remained unmatched. Looked up from germline, CDR1 is MDHEN and CDR2 is SYDVKM. The CDR3 totals 16 residues. The CDR3 region is CASSQGGLAGVREQFF. As DNA, the CDR3 is TGTGCCAGCTCGCAGGGGGGGCTAGCGGGAGTGCGCGAGCAGTTCTTC.